The present T cell receptor (beta chain) was sequenced within a study of blood T cell repertoires in COVID-19. Study-level information: The samples span acute and convalescent COVID-19 from the United States, Italy and Spain. Sources were T cells, B-cell-depleted T cells, or PBMCs; the material itself was cDNA or gDNA.

Trimming removed 4 bases from V and 11 bases from J, with 18 bases in between. The CDR3 length is 13 residues. Germline loops: CDR1 SGDLS, CDR2 YYNGEE. Authors' processing steps: Cell counts per sample came from amplifying reference gene primers. Method: immunoSEQ multiplex PCR; TCRdb's copy keeps in-frame clones and lacks some. D and trimming come from the DNA, and the V and J calls and clone size come from that table. Among around 67,000 clones listed, approximately 89% were seen once. Sequences were obtained from peripheral blood. The V call is TRBV9, the J call TRBJ1-1, with D perhaps matching TRBD1 (6 bases). The TCR sequence derives from a human donor in a cohort sampled during active COVID-19. CDR3 amino acids: CASSRPDSPGAFF. DNA for the CDR3: TGTGCCAGCAGCCGACCGGACAGCCCTGGGGCTTTCTTT.